Listed below are T cell receptor beta chains from one sample, sequenced in a study of vaccination effects on CD4 cells after COVID-19. Method: immunoSEQ multiplex PCR; TCRdb's copy keeps in-frame clones and lacks some. This table holds approximately 50,000 clones, 60% to 80% found once. No antigen has been identified for these receptors. The source material was CD4+ T cells from PBMCs cultured with HCoV-OC43 spike peptides, sampled before COVID-19 vaccination. The receptor set was obtained from a human donor who received a COVID-19 vaccine. Each CDR3 is given with its conserved first and last residue. Fields, in order: J gene, V gene, CDR3 protein.

TRBJ1-4,TRBV5-1,CASRLAYRGQGEKLFF
TRBJ1-1,TRBV4-3,CASSQDRLGEAFF
TRBJ1-2,TRBV5-1,CASSLRDRDYGYTF
TRBJ1-3,TRBV5-8,CASSPTAVKGFYSGNTIYF
TRBJ1-5,TRBV7-2,CASSLVGGTVQPQHF
TRBJ1-5,TRBV7-2,CASSRGSNQPQHF
TRBJ1-6,TRBV7-3,CASSLGPVNSPLHF
TRBJ2-4,TRBV7-2,CASSLDTGVNIQYF
TRBJ2-5,TRBV5-1,CASQQNLRETQYF
TRBJ2-3,TRBV3-1/TRBV3-2,CASSLGLAADTQYF
TRBJ2-6,TRBV6-5,CASSPRGNGANVLTF
TRBJ1-2,TRBV7-2,CASSPRTGDGYTF
TRBJ1-2,TRBV2,CASSEGGNYGYTF
TRBJ2-3,TRBV19,CASRPSGVAGTQYF
TRBJ1-1,TRBV18,CASSPLQGNTEAFF
TRBJ1-3,TRBV12-3/TRBV12-4,CATNRDPGNTIYF
TRBJ1-3,TRBV6-5,CASSYSGPISGNTIYF
TRBJ2-6,TRBV29-1,CSVGWGSRSGANVLTF
TRBJ1-1,TRBV30,CAWSTDRVMTEAFF
TRBJ2-1,TRBV29-1,CSVERGVNEQFF
TRBJ2-5,TRBV5-1,CASSLGLAGAKTQYF
TRBJ1-5,TRBV10-1,CASSEMSRAHMGGPFQPQHF
TRBJ2-5,TRBV28,CASSFPGKGPQETQYF
TRBJ1-5,TRBV24-1,CATSDSRRGTQPQHF
TRBJ1-2,TRBV18,CASTGQGAVYGYTF
TRBJ1-5,TRBV18,CASSLDSPIGQPQHF
TRBJ1-6,TRBV7-2,CASSLGFSRPSSLGSPLHF
TRBJ2-3,TRBV7-2,CASRPGTGGQDTQYF
TRBJ2-3,TRBV7-2,CASSLAYWSGVRTDTQYF
TRBJ1-2,TRBV9,CASSPLPGPGGGYTF
TRBJ1-1,TRBV6-5,CASKRGNTEAFF
TRBJ2-3,TRBV15,CATSRDPGARTDTQYF
TRBJ1-5,TRBV6-2/TRBV6-3,CASSYLLQALRDQPQHF
TRBJ1-2,TRBV4-2,CASSQGTGPANYGYTF
TRBJ1-2,TRBV6-5,CASSYGGLYGYTF
TRBJ2-6,TRBV19,CASRASGANVLTF
TRBJ1-1,TRBV6-4,CASSDSRDGNTEAFF
TRBJ1-5,TRBV30,CAWSVKGDQPQHF
TRBJ1-1,TRBV5-1,CASSLGPGGNAEAFF
TRBJ2-3,TRBV18,CASSRYPSTDTQYF
TRBJ2-3,TRBV7-9,CASSLVTVSTDTQYF
TRBJ1-1,TRBV2,CASTAERNTEAFF
TRBJ2-2,TRBV7-2,CASSLALLAGGLGVGGELFF
TRBJ1-3,TRBV7-8,CASSPTGSGNTIYF
TRBJ1-5,TRBV27,CASSSGLINQPQHF
TRBJ2-3,TRBV5-8,CAAIGGTQYF
TRBJ2-5,TRBV18,CASSPTGGRETQYF
TRBJ1-2,TRBV5-1,CASSLEQAEIYGYTF
TRBJ1-4,TRBV24-1,CATSPGTSGEKLFF
TRBJ2-3,TRBV10-2,CASSDPGLAATDTQYF
TRBJ1-5,TRBV15,CATSRDPGVGGSQPQHF